The 9 T cell receptor beta chains listed next were all sequenced from one sample in a study of OX40 agonist ivuxolimab in advanced cancers. TCRdb keeps only in-frame clones here, not all; method: immunoSEQ multiplex PCR. The data show under 45,000 clones, about 81% seen once. The sample was CD4+ or CD8+ T cells sorted from blood, taken in a trial of the OX40 agonist ivuxolimab. The receptors come from an adult with an advanced solid tumor such as melanoma, head and neck, liver or kidney cancer.

The rearrangement uses TRBV4-1 and TRBJ1-1; no firm D call. The germline V and J ends were trimmed by 1 base and 1 base, with 7 bases remaining between them. This CDR3 region has 14 residues. Germline CDR1 reads MGHRA; CDR2 reads YSYEKL. The CDR3 spells CASSQVGRNTEAFF. DNA of the CDR3: TGCGCCAGCAGCCAAGTAGGGCGGAACACTGAAGCTTTCTTT.

This rearrangement joins TRBV18 to TRBJ2-5; TRBD2 matches at 8 bases. The end of the DNA fits TRBJ2-7 better, so the J call may be wrong. This CDR3 has 16 residues. Germline assignment: CDR1 KGHSH and CDR2 LQKENI. CDR3 nucleotides: TGTGCCAGCTCCCCGCGAGGGAGCGGGGGCTCCTACGAGCAGTACTTC. Translated, it gives CASSPRGSGGSYEQYF.

The chain uses TRBV10-3 and TRBJ2-3; 12 bases align to TRBD2. The V gene end was trimmed by 3 bases and the J gene end by 2 bases; junction bases not matched to a gene: 9. CDR1 is ENHRY, CDR2 SYGVKD, per germline. The CDR3 has 18 amino acids. The CDR3 nucleotides read TGTGCCATCAGTGATGGGCTAGCGGGAGGGGGAACCACAGATACGCAGTATTTT. Translation gives CAISDGLAGGGTTDTQYF.

In this sample, this clone turned up a few times. This chain links TRBV7-9 with TRBJ2-3; maybe TRBD1 (6 bases). Germline V CDR1 and CDR2: SEHNR, FQNEAQ (reference sequence). V lost 5 bases and J lost 6, with 12 bases in between. The length of the CDR3 is 13 residues. In nucleotides, the CDR3 is TGTGCCAGCAGCATAAATACAGGGGATACGCAGTATTTT. This sequence encodes CASSINTGDTQYF.

The rearrangement uses TRBV5-4 and TRBJ2-5, with D perhaps matching TRBD1 (6 bases). The CDR3 totals 15 residues. The germline V gene encodes CDR1 SGHNT and CDR2 YYREEE (reference sequence). V gave up 2 bases and J gave up 6 bases, with 17 bases separating them. CDR3 protein: CASSFIGGRKKTQYF. In nucleotides, the CDR3 is TGTGCCAGCAGCTTTATTGGGGGCAGGAAAAAGACCCAGTACTTC. Combining the CDR3 with reference TRBV5-4 and TRBJ2-5 gives the whole variable domain ETGVTQSPTHLIKTRGQQVTLRCSSQSGHNTVSWYQQALGQGPQFIFQYYREEENGRGNFPPRFSGLQFPNYSSELNVNALELDDSALYLCASSFIGGRKKTQYFGPGTRLLVL.

This clone has a handful of counts. This chain connects TRBV10-3 to TRBJ2-7; D possibly matches TRBD1 or TRBD2 (5 bases each). Germline V gene data show CDR1 as ENHRY and CDR2 as SYGVKD. V was cut by 9 bases and J by 6 bases, with 15 bases left in between. CDR3 length: 12 residues. CDR3 loop: CAIRGWVAEQYF. The DNA for the CDR3 is TGTGCCATTCGGGGCTGGGTAGCCGAGCAGTACTTC.

This clone appeared a single time. The chain couples TRBV6-5 to TRBJ2-7; D unresolved. Per germline, CDR1 MNHEY and CDR2 SVGAGI. The CDR3 has 12 residues. The V gene lost 6 bases and the J gene lost 5 bases, with 11 bases spanning the gap. The CDR3 is CASRRFSDEQYF. DNA for the CDR3: TGTGCCAGCAGGAGGTTTTCGGACGAGCAGTACTTC.

The genes are TRBV18 and TRBJ2-7; tentatively, D is TRBD1 or TRBD2 (6 bases each). Trimming removed 6 bases from V and 0 bases from J, with 15 bases in between. Germline V CDR1 and CDR2: KGHSH, LQKENI. This CDR3 spans 15 amino acids. CDR3 amino acids: CASSTGGSRSYEQYF. The CDR3 DNA is TGTGCCAGCTCTACCGGGGGCAGCCGCTCCTACGAGCAGTACTTC.

V is TRBV10-3 and J is TRBJ2-3; 8 nucleotides match TRBD2. V gave up 0 bases and J gave up 6 bases; unmatched junction bases: 14. CDR1 and CDR2 (germline): ENHRY, SYGVKD. The CDR3 sequence is 18 residues long. In nucleotides, the CDR3 is TGTGCCATCAGTGAGTCGATGGGTAGCGGGACAACTATGGATACGCAGTATTTT. Its translation is CAISESMGSGTTMDTQYF.